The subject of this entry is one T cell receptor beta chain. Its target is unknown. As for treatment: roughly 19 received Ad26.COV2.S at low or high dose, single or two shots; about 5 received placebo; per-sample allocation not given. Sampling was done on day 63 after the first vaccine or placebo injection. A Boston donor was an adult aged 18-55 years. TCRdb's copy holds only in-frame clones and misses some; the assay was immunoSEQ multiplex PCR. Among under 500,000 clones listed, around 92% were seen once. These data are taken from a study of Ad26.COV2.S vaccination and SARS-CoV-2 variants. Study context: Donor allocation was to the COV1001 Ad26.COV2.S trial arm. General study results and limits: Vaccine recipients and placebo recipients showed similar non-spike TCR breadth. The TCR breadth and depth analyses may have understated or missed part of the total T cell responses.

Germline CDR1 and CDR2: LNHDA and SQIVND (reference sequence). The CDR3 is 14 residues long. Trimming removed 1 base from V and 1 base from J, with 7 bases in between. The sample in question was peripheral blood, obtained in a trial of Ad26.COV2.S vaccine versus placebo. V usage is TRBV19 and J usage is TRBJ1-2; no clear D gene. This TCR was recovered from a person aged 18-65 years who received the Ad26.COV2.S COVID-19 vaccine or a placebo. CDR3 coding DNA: TGTGCCAGTAGTATAGGGTGGATTAACTATGGCTACACCTTC. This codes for CASSIGWINYGYTF.